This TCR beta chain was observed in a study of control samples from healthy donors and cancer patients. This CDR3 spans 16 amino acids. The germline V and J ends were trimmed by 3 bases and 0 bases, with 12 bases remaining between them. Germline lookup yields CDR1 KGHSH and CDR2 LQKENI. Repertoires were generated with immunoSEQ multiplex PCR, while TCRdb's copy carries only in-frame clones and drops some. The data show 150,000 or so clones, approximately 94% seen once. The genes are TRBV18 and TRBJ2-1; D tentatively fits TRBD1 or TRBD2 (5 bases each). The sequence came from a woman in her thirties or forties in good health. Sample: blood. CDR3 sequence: CASSPGTPSSYNEQFF. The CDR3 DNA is TGTGCCAGCTCACCTGGGACCCCGAGCTCCTACAATGAGCAGTTCTTC.